The 23 T cell receptor beta chains below all came from one sample that was sequenced in a study of cytomegalovirus exposure and HLA in healthy donors. It was with 60 Vbeta and 13 Jbeta primers that the PCR ran. Profiling relied on immunoSEQ multiplex PCR, and the TCRdb table lists in-frame clones only, not all of them. This sample carries 85,000 to 100,000 clones, 69% of them seen once, and the ten largest clones take 2.5% to 3%. Sample: PBMCs. Source of these receptors: a man aged 50-59 years in good health and CMV-seronegative.

V usage is TRBV5-1 and J usage is TRBJ2-3; 8 bases agree with TRBD1. The CDR3 consists of 15 residues. V lost 6 bases to trimming and J lost 3 bases; unmatched junction nucleotides: 9. The germline V gene has CDR1 SGHRS and CDR2 YFSETQ. Written as DNA, the CDR3 is TGCGCCAGCACTCGACAAACAGGGGGAACAGATACGCAGTATTTT. Protein product: CASTRQTGGTDTQYF.

The rearrangement links TRBV2 to TRBJ1-5, with 8 bases lining up with TRBD1. Germline CDR1 is SNHLY and CDR2 is FYNNEI. J gave up 3 bases and V 4 bases, and 11 bases lay outside the gene matches. This CDR3 has 17 amino acids. Here the CDR3 reads CASSGPQGVLYNQPQHF. The DNA for the CDR3 is TGTGCCAGCAGTGGGCCACAGGGGGTCCTTTACAATCAGCCCCAGCATTTT.

The rearrangement links TRBV27 to TRBJ2-7, with D tentatively TRBD1 (5 bases). The V end lost 6 bases, the J end lost 6 bases, and 18 bases lay between the germline ends. The germline V gene has CDR1 MNHEY and CDR2 SMNVEV (reference sequence). There are 14 residues in the CDR3. CDR3 protein: CASSSNQGNREQYV. The CDR3 nucleotides are TGTGCCAGCAGCTCCAACCAGGGAAATCGCGAGCAGTACGTC.

The CDR3 bases are TGTGCCAGCAGTGAGGCGTTGGGACTTAGCACAGATACGCAGTATTTT. Amino acids: CASSEALGLSTDTQYF. This chain uses TRBV25-1 with TRBJ2-3; D possibly corresponds to TRBD2 (6 bases). Trimming cost V 3 bases and J 0 bases, with 13 bases left between them. The germline V gene encodes CDR1 MGHDK and CDR2 SYGVNS. The CDR3 sequence is 16 residues long.

The chain carries TRBV28 and TRBJ1-2, with 7 bases that match TRBD1. The CDR3 contains 13 residues. Germline V gene sequence: CDR1 MDHEN, CDR2 SYDVKM. V gave up 5 bases and J gave up 2 bases; unmatched junction bases: 2. The CDR3 loop is CASSQTGNYGYTF. CDR3 in DNA: TGTGCCAGCAGTCAGACAGGGAACTATGGCTACACCTTC.

The J gene is TRBJ2-1, the V gene TRBV11-1; 11 bases agree with TRBD1. The trim removed 11 bases at V and 6 bases at J, leaving 3 bases unmatched. The length of the CDR3 is 12 residues. Germline V gene data show CDR1 as SGHAT and CDR2 as FQDESV (reference sequence). CDR3 bases: TGTGCCGGAGGGACAGGGGGCAATGAGCAGTTCTTC. It yields the protein CAGGTGGNEQFF.

In its sample, this clone was seen a few times. CDR3 loop: CASKLDTDTQYF. The CDR3 nucleotides read TGTGCCAGCAAACTAGATACAGATACGCAGTATTTT. The rearrangement joins TRBV2 to TRBJ2-3, with D tentatively TRBD2 (5 bases). Germline V gene data show CDR1 as SNHLY and CDR2 as FYNNEI. V was clipped by 7 bases and J by 3 bases, with 8 bases between them. The CDR3 consists of 12 residues.

This chain joins TRBV7-6 and TRBJ1-6, with D uncertain. V lost 1 base, J lost 0 bases, and 10 bases lay in between. CDR3 length equals 17 residues. The V gene's germline CDR1 is SGHVS and CDR2 FNYEAQ. The CDR3 loop reads CASSLGPAGSYNSPLHF. The CDR3 DNA reads TGTGCCAGCAGCTTAGGGCCGGCGGGCTCCTATAATTCACCCCTCCACTTT.

The rearrangement joins TRBV2 to TRBJ2-7, with 8 bases identical to TRBD2. The CDR3 spans 13 residues. Losses at the gene ends were 6 bases for V and 2 bases for J; bases not matched to a gene: 3. Germline V gene sequence: CDR1 SNHLY, CDR2 FYNNEI. CDR3 residues: CASSGRGPYEQYF. The DNA of the CDR3 is TGTGCCAGCAGCGGGAGGGGACCCTACGAGCAGTACTTC.

The V gene is TRBV6-5, the J gene TRBJ1-1, with D possibly being TRBD1 (6 bases). The CDR3 totals 14 residues. V shed 2 bases and J shed 5 bases, with 12 bases lying between them. CDR1 and CDR2 from the germline V gene are MNHEY and SVGAGI. The CDR3 DNA follows: TGTGCCAGCAGTTACGACCCACAGGGAACTGAAGCTTTCTTT. It translates to CASSYDPQGTEAFF.

The chain joins TRBV6-1 to TRBJ2-3; tentatively, D is TRBD1 (6 bases). V gave up 3 bases and J gave up 3 bases, with 7 bases separating them. The CDR3 has 13 amino acids. Germline loops: CDR1 MNHNS, CDR2 SASEGT. The CDR3 loop reads CASSDQGTDTQYF. The CDR3 bases are TGTGCCAGCAGTGACCAGGGGACAGATACGCAGTATTTT.

This clone has just a few counts. J is TRBJ2-5 and V is TRBV7-2; 8 bases agree with TRBD1. Germline values: CDR1 SGHTA, CDR2 FQGNSA. This CDR3 is built from 13 residues. After removal of 5 bases from V and 4 bases from J, the junction contained 3 bases not matched to a gene. CDR3 DNA: TGTGCCAGCAGCCAGGGGGCCGGAGAGACCCAGTACTTC. Its protein product is CASSQGAGETQYF.

The chain recombines TRBV6-6 with TRBJ1-2; D gene unclear. The CDR3 totals 13 residues. V was cut by 8 bases and J by 4 bases, with 14 bases left in between. Germline loops: CDR1 MNHNY, CDR2 SVGAGI (reference sequence). The CDR3 DNA reads TGTGCCAGCCAACCAGCTAGAAGCTATGGCTACACCTTC. Translated: CASQPARSYGYTF.

This chain uses TRBV2 with TRBJ2-7; D gene uncertain. Trimming removed 2 bases from V and 3 bases from J, with 8 bases in between. CDR3 size: 13 residues. Germline V gene sequence: CDR1 SNHLY, CDR2 FYNNEI. CDR3: CASSENRYYEQYF. CDR3 nucleotide sequence: TGTGCCAGCAGTGAAAATCGGTACTACGAGCAGTACTTC. Complete variable domain (other parts from reference TRBV2 and TRBJ2-7): EPEVTQTPSHQVTQMGQEVILRCVPISNHLYFYWYRQILGQKVEFLVSFYNNEISEKSEIFDDQFSVERPDGSNFTLKIRSTKLEDSAMYFCASSENRYYEQYFGPGTRLTVT.

This clone was picked up one time. The chain carries TRBV25-1 and TRBJ1-1; no definite D call. The germline V and J ends were trimmed by 10 bases and 4 bases, with 19 bases remaining between them. The length of the CDR3 is 14 residues. The germline V gene has CDR1 MGHDK and CDR2 SYGVNS. The CDR3 bases are TGTGCCACCCTCCGACCGGCGGGTAGCACTGAAGCTTTCTTT. It translates to CATLRPAGSTEAFF.

The chain couples TRBV11-2 to TRBJ2-1; D uncertain. Germline V gene sequence: CDR1 SGHAT, CDR2 FQNNGV. This CDR3 has 15 amino acids. Deletions cut 5 bases from V and 1 base from J, with 12 bases between. CDR3 coding DNA: TGTGCCAGCAGCCCCCTTACCGGGTCCTACAATGAGCAGTTCTTC. Protein product: CASSPLTGSYNEQFF.

In its sample, this clone was seen a few times. The chain couples TRBV6-1 to TRBJ2-7; the match to TRBD1 covers 8 bases. Per the germline V gene, CDR1 is MNHNS and CDR2 is SASEGT. The V gene end was trimmed by 6 bases and the J gene end by 4 bases; junction bases not matched to a gene: 5. This CDR3 region has 13 residues. CDR3 amino acids: CASRDRARYEQYV. The CDR3 DNA reads TGTGCCAGCAGGGACAGGGCGAGGTACGAGCAGTACGTC.

CDR3 sequence reads: CASSQGPQALGMQYTF. For the CDR3, the DNA is TGCGCCAGCAGCCAGGGGCCCCAGGCCCTTGGGATGCAATACACCTTC. The rearrangement links TRBV4-1 to TRBJ1-2; D perhaps matches TRBD1 (5 bases). Per the germline V gene, CDR1 is MGHRA and CDR2 is YSYEKL. The CDR3 length is 16 residues. Trimming left V 3 bases short and J 11 bases short, with 25 bases between.

The genes are TRBV7-8 and TRBJ2-7; possible D gene TRBD2, 7 bases. Germline CDR1 SGHVS, CDR2 FQNEAQ. The CDR3 is 18 amino acids. The V end lost 1 base, the J end lost 5 bases, and 24 bases lay between the germline ends. In DNA form, the CDR3 reads TGTGCCAGCAGCTTAGAGGGAGGGGGGGCGTGGGCGTGGAACGAGCAGTACTTC. It is translated as CASSLEGGGAWAWNEQYF.

This chain links TRBV5-1 with TRBJ2-2, with D perhaps TRBD1 (6 bases). Germline CDR1 and CDR2: SGHRS and YFSETQ. The V and J ends lost 0 bases and 4 bases respectively, with 13 bases between them. CDR3 length: 16 amino acids. This chain's CDR3 is CASSLAVGAGTGELFF. The CDR3 DNA is TGCGCCAGCAGCTTGGCCGTGGGGGCGGGCACCGGGGAGCTGTTTTTT.

The rearrangement links TRBV30 to TRBJ1-1, with 7 bases lining up with TRBD1. This CDR3 has 14 residues. Germline lookup yields CDR1 GTSNPN and CDR2 SVGIG (reference sequence). The V gene end was trimmed by 0 bases and the J gene end by 5 bases; junction bases not matched to a gene: 6. The CDR3 is CAWSVGGLDTEAFF. The CDR3 bases are TGTGCCTGGAGTGTAGGGGGCTTGGATACTGAAGCTTTCTTT.

Only a few counts were recorded for this clone. This rearrangement joins TRBV5-6 to TRBJ1-1, with TRBD1 identical over 7 bases. J lost 6 bases, V lost 3 bases, and 11 bases had no gene match. Germline V gene lookup returns CDR1 SGHDT and CDR2 YYEEEE. This CDR3 spans 15 amino acids. CDR3 DNA sequence: TGTGCCAGCAGCTCCCTCGGGACAGCGGCCTCTGAAGCTTTCTTT. Translation gives CASSSLGTAASEAFF.

This clone was observed a handful of times. The gene calls are TRBV4-3 and TRBJ1-2; the match to TRBD1 covers 7 bases. The V and J ends lost 1 base and 8 bases, in that order; junction bases with no gene match: 10. Germline V gene data show CDR1 as LGHNA and CDR2 as YSLEER. The CDR3 has 15 residues. The CDR3 sequence: CASSQGGAGGYGYTF. The DNA of the CDR3 is TGCGCCAGCAGCCAAGGAGGGGCAGGGGGATACGGCTACACCTTC.